Shown below are 5 T cell receptor beta chains from a single sample sequenced in a study of T cell repertoires in cytomegalovirus infection. TCRdb reprocessed the reads with MiXCR, giving one entry per CDR3 protein. The sample has 120,000 to 150,000 distinct CDR3 sequences, about 6% seen once. Sequenced sample: PBMCs. These receptors all stem from a human donor in good health (CMV status not recorded). Some clones in this sample may be carry-over from other donors' samples.

This clonotype was seen repeatedly, ten times or more. The chain links TRBV7-2 to TRBJ1-5; D possibly corresponds to TRBD1 (5 bases). V lost 3 bases to trimming and J lost 2 bases, with 11 bases between them. The CDR3 sequence is 15 residues long. From germline, CDR1 is SGHTA and CDR2 FQGNSA. The CDR3 protein is CASSFQGDGNQPQHF. The CDR3 DNA reads as TGTGCCAGCAGCTTTCAGGGCGACGGCAATCAGCCCCAGCATTTT.

This clonotype was seen ten or more times. This chain links TRBV7-2 with TRBJ1-6; maybe TRBD1 (5 bases). Germline V gene data show CDR1 as SGHTA and CDR2 as FQGNSA. This CDR3 spans 18 amino acids. Between the trimmed V and J ends, which lost 1 base and 8 bases, there was a span of 21 bases. Written as DNA, the CDR3 is TGTGCCAGCAGCTTAGTTCACAGGCCCAGTGGGGGGGATTCACCCCTCCACTTT. Translated: CASSLVHRPSGGDSPLHF.

Many counts were recorded for this clonotype. This chain joins TRBV7-8 and TRBJ1-3; D is unclear. Trimming shortened V by 1 base and J by 0 bases, and 7 bases separated the two germline ends. The CDR3 runs to 15 residues. Germline CDR1 reads SGHVS; CDR2 reads FQNEAQ. CDR3 sequence: CASSLGSASGNTIYF. The CDR3 nucleotides are TGTGCCAGCAGCTTAGGATCCGCCTCTGGAAACACCATATATTTT.

Many counts were recorded for this clonotype. The chain recombines TRBV7-2 with TRBJ2-3, with D perhaps matching TRBD1 (7 bases). Trimming removed 3 bases from V and 3 bases from J, with 13 bases in between. This CDR3 region has 15 residues. Germline CDR1 and CDR2: SGHTA and FQGNSA. This CDR3 reads CASSLLTGTTDTQYF. CDR3 in DNA: TGTGCCAGCAGCTTGTTGACAGGGACTACAGATACGCAGTATTTT.

The V gene is TRBV19, the J gene TRBJ2-1; 13 bases line up with TRBD2. Germline CDR1 LNHDA, CDR2 SQIVND (reference sequence). This CDR3 is built from 17 residues. The trim removed 2 bases at V and 8 bases at J, leaving 9 bases unmatched. The DNA of the CDR3 is TGTGCCAGTAGTATAACCGGGACTAGCGGGGTTTGGGATGAGCAGTTCTTC. Its translation: CASSITGTSGVWDEQFF.